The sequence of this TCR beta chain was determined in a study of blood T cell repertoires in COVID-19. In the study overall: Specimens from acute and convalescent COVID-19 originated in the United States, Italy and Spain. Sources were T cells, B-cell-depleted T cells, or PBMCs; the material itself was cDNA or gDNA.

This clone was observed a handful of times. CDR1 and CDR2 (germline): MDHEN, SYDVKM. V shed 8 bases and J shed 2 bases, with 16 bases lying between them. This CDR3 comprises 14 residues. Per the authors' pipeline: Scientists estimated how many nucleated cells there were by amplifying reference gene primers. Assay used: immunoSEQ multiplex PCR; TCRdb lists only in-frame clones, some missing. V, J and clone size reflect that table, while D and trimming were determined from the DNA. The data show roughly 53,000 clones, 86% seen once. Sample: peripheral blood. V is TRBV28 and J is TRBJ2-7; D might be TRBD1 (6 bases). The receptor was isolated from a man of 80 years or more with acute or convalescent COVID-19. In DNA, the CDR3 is TGTGCCAGCGGGCAGCAGGGGATCACCTACGAGCAGTACTTC. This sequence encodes CASGQQGITYEQYF.